These T cell receptor beta chains were read from a single sample in a study of early T cells in non-severe SARS-CoV-2 infection. Each CDR3 protein is one row after TCRdb ran MiXCR on the 5' RACE reads. The data hold 100,000 to 120,000 distinct CDR3 sequences, with around 12% observed a single time. The starting material was whole blood, obtained at baseline. The receptors were gathered from an adult who was a healthcare worker with PCR-confirmed SARS-CoV-2 infection or an uninfected control (not recorded which). The CDR3 runs from the conserved cysteine through the conserved F or W. D genes are given only for firm matches. Size is omitted from some rows. Given values are once, few, many or a class for expanded clones.

>NA|NA|TRBJ2-3|TRBV6-5
CASSYGGPDTQYF
TGTGCCAGCAGTTATGGAGGTCCAGATACGCAGTATTTT
>NA|NA|TRBJ2-3|TRBV11-1
CASSLNMRDTQYF
TGTGCCAGCAGCTTGAATATGCGCGATACGCAGTATTTT
>few|TRBD2|TRBJ2-3|TRBV2
CASTLGGTSGISTDTQYF
TGTGCCAGCACCCTTGGAGGGACTAGCGGGATAAGCACAGATACGCAGTATTTT
>NA|NA|TRBJ2-2|TRBV5-6
CASRPLGHDTGELFF
TGTGCCAGCAGGCCTCTTGGACACGACACCGGGGAGCTGTTTTTT
>NA|NA|TRBJ2-3|TRBV5-5
CASARSTDTQYF
TGTGCCAGCGCTCGAAGCACAGATACGCAGTATTTT
>few|TRBD1|TRBJ2-5|TRBV10-2
CASSPGTGGWETQYF
TGCGCCAGCAGTCCCGGGACAGGAGGGTGGGAGACCCAGTACTTC
>NA|NA|TRBJ1-1|TRBV5-1
CASSPGTLGNTEAFF
TGCGCCAGCAGCCCAGGGACGCTAGGGAACACTGAAGCTTTCTTT
>NA|TRBD1|TRBJ2-3|TRBV20-1
CSARDAAGGADTQYF
TGCAGTGCTAGAGATGCCGCAGGGGGAGCAGATACGCAGTATTTT
>few|TRBD1|TRBJ2-7|TRBV5-1
CASSEGQGARYEQYF
TGCGCCAGCAGCGAGGGACAGGGGGCACGGTACGAGCAGTACTTC
>many|TRBD2|TRBJ2-1|TRBV19
CASSGLAGTTYNEQFF
TGTGCCAGTAGCGGACTAGCGGGAACTACCTACAATGAGCAGTTCTTC
>few|TRBD2|TRBJ2-5|TRBV7-7
CASSPTSGGAWSETQYF
TGTGCCAGCAGCCCTACTAGCGGGGGGGCCTGGTCAGAGACCCAGTACTTC
>NA|NA|TRBJ2-5|TRBV18
CASSGQETQYF
TGTGCCAGCTCAGGTCAAGAGACCCAGTACTTC
>NA|NA|TRBJ2-7|TRBV10-3
CAISVQLRWDEQYF
TGTGCCATCAGTGTTCAGCTACGATGGGACGAGCAGTACTTC
>few|NA|TRBJ1-1|TRBV12-5
CASGRGYTEAFF
TGTGCTAGTGGCCGAGGGTACACTGAAGCTTTCTTT
>many|NA|TRBJ2-3|TRBV28
CASSSSDTQYF
TGTGCCAGCAGCTCTTCGGATACGCAGTATTTT
>many|NA|TRBJ2-1|TRBV19
CASSIARFGLGEQFF
TGTGCCAGTAGTATAGCTAGATTCGGTCTTGGAGAGCAGTTCTTC
>NA|TRBD1|TRBJ1-1|TRBV4-1
CASSQVDAGGAFF
TGCGCCAGCAGCCAAGTTGACGCAGGGGGCGCTTTCTTT
>few|NA|TRBJ2-3|TRBV2
CASRSFITSTDTQYF
TGTGCCAGCAGGAGTTTTATTACTAGCACAGATACGCAGTATTTT
>few|NA|TRBJ2-7|TRBV7-6
CASSLGWDEQYF
TGTGCCAGCAGCTTAGGTTGGGACGAGCAGTACTTC
>few|NA|TRBJ2-5|TRBV23-1
CASSPVVEETQYF
TGCGCCAGCAGTCCGGTAGTGGAAGAGACCCAGTACTTC
>many|NA|TRBJ1-1|TRBV5-1
CASSRPGPMNTEAFF
TGCGCCAGCAGCAGACCGGGACCGATGAACACTGAAGCTTTCTTT
>many|TRBD1|TRBJ1-2|TRBV2
CASSDRGRPYGYTF
TGTGCCAGCAGTGACAGGGGGCGCCCCTATGGCTACACCTTC
>NA|NA|TRBJ2-1|TRBV5-1
CASSPSVYSYNEQFF
TGCGCCAGCAGCCCTAGCGTCTACTCCTACAATGAGCAGTTCTTC
>NA|TRBD1|TRBJ2-7|TRBV20-1
CSAGTGLYEQYF
TGCAGTGCTGGGACAGGACTCTACGAGCAGTACTTC
>NA|NA|TRBJ2-3|TRBV4-1
CASSQDTAPSTDTQYF
TGCGCCAGCAGCCAAGATACAGCTCCTAGCACAGATACGCAGTATTTT
>few|NA|TRBJ2-7|TRBV5-5
CASSLDQGGFYEQYF
TGTGCCAGCAGCTTGGATCAGGGGGGGTTCTACGAGCAGTACTTC
>few|TRBD1|TRBJ1-1|TRBV20-1
CSAARTGRPFF
TGCAGTGCAGCACGGACAGGGCGCCCTTTCTTT
>few|NA|TRBJ2-7|TRBV20-1
CSAGRRAQHEQYF
TGCAGTGCTGGCCGTCGGGCCCAACACGAGCAGTACTTC
>NA|TRBD1|TRBJ1-6|TRBV30
CAWSQDRVNSPLHF
TGTGCCTGGAGTCAGGACAGGGTGAATTCACCCCTCCACTTT
>NA|TRBD2|TRBJ2-3|TRBV7-2
CASSPRLAGSSTDTQYF
TGTGCCAGCAGCCCCCGACTAGCGGGTTCTAGCACAGATACGCAGTATTTT
>few|TRBD1|TRBJ2-2|TRBV4-2
CASSQSSTDRYSGELFF
TGTGCCAGCAGCCAAAGCTCGACGGACAGGTATTCCGGGGAGCTGTTTTTT
>many|TRBD2|TRBJ2-1|TRBV2
CASSGRGSYNEQFF
TGTGCCAGCAGCGGGAGGGGTTCCTACAATGAGCAGTTCTTC
>NA|TRBD2|TRBJ2-3|TRBV5-6
CASRLLAGGDTQYF
TGTGCCAGCCGCCTACTAGCGGGAGGGGATACGCAGTATTTT
>many|NA|TRBJ2-7|TRBV6-5
CASSPTGLYEQYF
TGTGCCAGCAGTCCCACAGGGCTCTACGAGCAGTACTTC
>few|NA|TRBJ2-1|TRBV29-1
CSVEESNRNEQFF
TGCAGCGTTGAAGAGTCTAATCGGAATGAGCAGTTCTTC